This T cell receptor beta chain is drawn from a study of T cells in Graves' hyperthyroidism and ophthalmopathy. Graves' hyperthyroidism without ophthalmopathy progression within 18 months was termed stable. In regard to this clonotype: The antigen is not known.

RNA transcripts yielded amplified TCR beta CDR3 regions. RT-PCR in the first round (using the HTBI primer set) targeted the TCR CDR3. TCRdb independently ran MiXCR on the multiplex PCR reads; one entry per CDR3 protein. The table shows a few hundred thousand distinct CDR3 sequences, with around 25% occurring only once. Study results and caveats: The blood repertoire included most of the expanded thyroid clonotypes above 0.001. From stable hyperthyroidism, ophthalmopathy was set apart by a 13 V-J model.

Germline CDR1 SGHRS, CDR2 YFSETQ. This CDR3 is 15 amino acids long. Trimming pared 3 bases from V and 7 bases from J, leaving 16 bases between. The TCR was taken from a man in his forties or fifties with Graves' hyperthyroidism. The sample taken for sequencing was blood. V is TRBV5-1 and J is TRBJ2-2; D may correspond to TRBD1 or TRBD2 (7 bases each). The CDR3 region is CASSWRDSGNGELFF. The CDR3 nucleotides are TGCGCCAGCAGCTGGCGGGACAGCGGGAACGGGGAGCTGTTTTTT.